One and the same sample provided the 26 T cell receptor beta chains below, sequenced in a study of shared clonotypes between healthy human individuals. Sequencing used immunoSEQ multiplex PCR; TCRdb keeps in-frame clones, though not all of them. The sample has about a million clones; about 70% are singletons. The sample consisted of memory CD4+ T cells sorted from blood. Subset given: CD45RA-negative fraction. The receptors were sampled from a man aged 18 to 29 in good health.

This clone was picked up a small number of times. The rearrangement uses TRBV9 and TRBJ2-5, with TRBD1 identical over 8 bases. The germline CDR1 and CDR2 sequences are SGDLS and YYNGEE. V lost 1 base to trimming and J lost 2 bases; unmatched junction nucleotides: 4. CDR3 length equals 15 residues. The DNA of the CDR3 is TGTGCCAGCAGCGTATCCGGGACAGGACAAGAGACCCAGTACTTC. Translating gives CASSVSGTGQETQYF. Together with reference TRBV9 and TRBJ2-5, the CDR3 gives the full variable domain: DSGVTQTPKHLITATGQRVTLRCSPRSGDLSVYWYQQSLDQGLQFLIQYYNGEERAKGNILERFSAQQFPDLHSELNLSSLELGDSALYFCASSVSGTGQETQYFGPGTRLLVL.

This chain joins TRBV11-3 and TRBJ1-1, with D unclear. This CDR3 region has 15 residues. The V end lost 1 base, the J end lost 3 bases, and 12 bases lay between the germline ends. From germline, CDR1 is SGHNT and CDR2 YENEEA. Here the CDR3 reads CASSLGPGRDTEAFF. CDR3 in DNA: TGTGCCAGCAGCTTAGGACCGGGAAGGGACACTGAAGCTTTCTTT.

Only a few counts were recorded for this clone. The chain joins TRBV6-1 to TRBJ1-1; 7 bases agree with TRBD1. The V gene's germline CDR1 is MNHNS and CDR2 SASEGT. The CDR3 totals 14 residues. V shed 7 bases, J shed 1 base, and the junction held 6 bases outside the gene matches. CDR3 sequence reads: CASISQGGNTEAFF. The CDR3 DNA follows: TGTGCCAGCATCTCCCAGGGGGGGAACACTGAAGCTTTCTTT.

The chain carries TRBV30 and TRBJ1-6; 9 nucleotides line up with TRBD1. The CDR3 sequence is 16 residues long. V lost 1 base to trimming and J lost 9 bases; unmatched junction nucleotides: 10. Germline V gene lookup returns CDR1 GTSNPN and CDR2 SVGIG (reference sequence). The CDR3 region has the DNA TGTGCCTGGAGTGAGGCACAGGGGGCGAGGGTTTCACCCCTCCACTTT. Protein sequence: CAWSEAQGARVSPLHF.

This rearrangement joins TRBV6-5 to TRBJ1-2; D is ambiguous. This CDR3 comprises 12 residues. V gave up 8 bases and J gave up 5 bases, with 12 bases separating them. CDR1 and CDR2 from the germline V gene are MNHEY and SVGAGI. CDR3 loop: CASAKTGYGYTF. The DNA of the CDR3 is TGTGCCAGCGCCAAAACGGGGTATGGCTACACCTTC.

Worth noting for this clone: This same CDR3 is encoded by further DNA sequences in the sample. The chain links TRBV30 to TRBJ2-5, with D uncertain. Trimming took off 4 bases at V and 1 base at J, with 4 bases between the two ends. From germline, CDR1 is GTSNPN and CDR2 SVGIG (reference sequence). The CDR3 is 11 residues long. The CDR3 coding sequence is TGTGCCTGGACTCGCCAAGAGACCCAGTACTTC. Protein sequence: CAWTRQETQYF.

This clone was observed once. The rearrangement joins TRBV28 to TRBJ2-5; maybe TRBD2 (6 bases). This CDR3 contains 15 residues. V lost 5 bases and J lost 3, with 16 bases in between. Germline V gene lookup returns CDR1 MDHEN and CDR2 SYDVKM. CDR3 coding DNA: TGTGCCAGCAGTGTAGTCGGGCGGGGTGAAGAGACCCAGTACTTC. Translation gives CASSVVGRGEETQYF.

The chain carries TRBV6-6 and TRBJ2-3; D gene ambiguous. The germline CDR1 and CDR2 sequences are MNHNY and SVGAGI (reference sequence). There are 15 residues in the CDR3. With 3 bases removed from V and 0 bases from J, the gap between germline ends came to 10 bases. The CDR3 nucleotides read TGTGCCAGCAGTTATTCCCCTTCTAGCACAGATACGCAGTATTTT. Protein product: CASSYSPSSTDTQYF.

The CDR3 loop is CASSRTGGGPTGELFF. As DNA, the CDR3 is TGTGCCAGCAGTCGGACCGGGGGGGGCCCGACCGGGGAGCTGTTTTTT. J is TRBJ2-2 and V is TRBV5-4; 8 positions agree with TRBD2. V gave up 5 bases and J gave up 5 bases; unmatched junction bases: 11. The CDR3 has 16 residues. CDR1 is SGHNT and CDR2 is YYREEE in the germline V gene (reference sequence).

This clone has more than one count but fewer than ten. The chain has TRBV28 and TRBJ1-2, with 11 nucleotides matching TRBD1. V shed 10 bases, J shed 7 bases, and the junction held 14 bases outside the gene matches. Per the germline V gene, CDR1 is MDHEN and CDR2 is SYDVKM. This CDR3 has 15 residues. DNA of the CDR3: TGTGCCATGACACCCTCCGGACAGGGGGCGCGTGGCTACACCTTC. Its translation is CAMTPSGQGARGYTF.

The chain uses TRBV5-1 and TRBJ2-1, with 7 bases that match TRBD2. Germline CDR1 SGHRS, CDR2 YFSETQ. V shed 0 bases, J shed 1 base, and the junction held 1 base outside the gene matches. This CDR3 has 15 amino acids. The CDR3 reads CASSLVRESYNEQFF. The CDR3, as DNA: TGCGCCAGCAGCTTGGTGCGGGAGTCCTACAATGAGCAGTTCTTC.

The chain recombines TRBV5-1 with TRBJ2-7; 10 bases are shared with TRBD1. Germline CDR1 is SGHRS and CDR2 is YFSETQ. This CDR3 region has 14 residues. Trimming took 4 bases from V and 6 from J; bases not matched to a gene: 7. DNA of the CDR3: TGCGCCAGCAGCGTAAGGGACAGGGGTTCCGAGCAGTACTTC. Amino acid sequence: CASSVRDRGSEQYF.

This chain joins TRBV19 and TRBJ2-1; D gene uncertain. This CDR3 contains 13 residues. The V gene's germline CDR1 is LNHDA and CDR2 SQIVND (reference sequence). V shed 3 bases and J shed 4 bases, with 7 bases lying between them. DNA for the CDR3: TGTGCCAGTAGTATCAAAGGGTACAATGAGCAGTTCTTC. It codes for CASSIKGYNEQFF.

This clone was recorded many times. This rearrangement joins TRBV4-1 to TRBJ1-2, with D tentatively TRBD1 (5 bases). The CDR3 is made up of 15 amino acids. V lost 4 bases to trimming and J lost 0 bases, with 12 bases between them. In germline, CDR1 is MGHRA, CDR2 YSYEKL. The CDR3 here is CASSPSSGSNYGYTF. CDR3 sequence (DNA): TGCGCCAGCAGCCCGAGCTCAGGGTCTAACTATGGCTACACCTTC.

This chain links TRBV5-1 with TRBJ2-5, with TRBD2 identical over 7 bases. The germline CDR1 and CDR2 sequences are SGHRS and YFSETQ. The CDR3 spans 11 residues. The CDR3 spells CARGWKKTQYF. CDR3 sequence (DNA): TGCGCGCGGGGGTGGAAAAAGACCCAGTACTTC.

The chain links TRBV29-1 to TRBJ2-2; TRBD2 is a possible D gene (6 bases). Deletions cut 2 bases from V and 7 bases from J, with 14 bases between. CDR3 length: 14 amino acids. The germline CDR1 and CDR2 sequences are SQVTM and ANQGSEA. This CDR3 reads CSVEIPGLNGELFF. The CDR3 coding sequence is TGCAGCGTTGAAATCCCGGGACTTAACGGGGAGCTGTTTTTT.

CDR3 DNA: TGTGCCTGCCCCTGGACAGTTAACTATGGCTACACCTTC. Amino acid sequence: CACPWTVNYGYTF. This chain uses TRBV30 with TRBJ1-2, with a tentative D call TRBD1 (6 bases). The CDR3 runs to 13 residues. V was shortened by 6 bases and J by 1 base, with 12 bases between the two germline ends. Germline CDR1 GTSNPN, CDR2 SVGIG (reference sequence).

This clone appeared a single time. The chain recombines TRBV10-3 with TRBJ2-7, with D tentatively TRBD1 (6 bases). The CDR3 has 15 residues. CDR1 and CDR2 (germline): ENHRY, SYGVKD. With 4 bases removed from V and 2 bases from J, the gap between germline ends came to 15 bases. CDR3 DNA sequence: TGTGCCATCAGTGCCGGGCAGGGGCAGGCCTACGAGCAGTACTTC. It yields the protein CAISAGQGQAYEQYF.

The chain links TRBV13 to TRBJ2-1; 9 bases line up with TRBD1. The CDR3 contains 16 residues. Losses at the gene ends were 0 bases for V and 7 bases for J; bases not matched to a gene: 7. Germline CDR1 PRHDT, CDR2 FYEKMQ (reference sequence). The CDR3 loop reads CASSLGQGAPVNEQFF. CDR3 coding DNA: TGTGCCAGCAGCTTAGGACAGGGGGCCCCCGTGAATGAGCAGTTCTTC.

In this sample, this clone turned up a few times. The chain carries TRBV12-5 and TRBJ1-1, with 7 bases identical to TRBD1. Trimming took 1 base from V and 5 from J; bases not matched to a gene: 1. The CDR3 is 13 residues long. CDR1 is LGHNT and CDR2 is FRNRAP in the germline V gene. The CDR3 region has the DNA TGTGCTAGTGGTTTGGAGGGGGCAACTGAAGCTTTCTTT. Protein product: CASGLEGATEAFF.

The chain couples TRBV27 to TRBJ2-1; D call uncertain. This CDR3 spans 14 amino acids. The germline V gene encodes CDR1 MNHEY and CDR2 SMNVEV (reference sequence). The V end lost 6 bases, the J end lost 6 bases, and 15 bases lay between the germline ends. In DNA, the CDR3 is TGTGCCAGCAGCCCCCAAGACGGCGGCAATGAGCAGTTCTTC. It translates to CASSPQDGGNEQFF.

A remark on this clone: Within the sample, other DNA sequences also encode this same CDR3. The J gene is TRBJ2-5, the V gene TRBV18, with TRBD1 as a possible D gene (6 bases). The CDR3 has 14 residues. Trimming shortened V by 3 bases and J by 5 bases, and 13 bases separated the two germline ends. Germline-derived CDR1 and CDR2 are KGHSH and LQKENI. This chain's CDR3 is CASSPPTGLETQYF. Written as DNA, the CDR3 is TGTGCCAGCTCACCTCCTACAGGGTTGGAGACCCAGTACTTC. The entire variable domain, with the rest obtained from reference TRBV18 and TRBJ2-5, is as follows: NAGVMQNPRHLVRRRGQEARLRCSPMKGHSHVYWYRQLPEEGLKFMVYLQKENIIDESGMPKERFSAEFPKEGPSILRIQQVVRGDSAAYFCASSPPTGLETQYFGPGTRLLVL.

The CDR3 loop is CASSPPWQGLTGNTIYF. CDR3 sequence (DNA): TGTGCCAGCTCACCACCATGGCAGGGGTTAACTGGAAACACCATATATTTT. The chain combines TRBV18 with TRBJ1-3, with D maybe TRBD1 (6 bases). The length of the CDR3 is 17 residues. Germline CDR1 and CDR2: KGHSH and LQKENI. Between the trimmed V and J ends, which lost 0 bases and 2 bases, there was a span of 14 bases. Complete variable domain (other parts from reference TRBV18 and TRBJ1-3): NAGVMQNPRHLVRRRGQEARLRCSPMKGHSHVYWYRQLPEEGLKFMVYLQKENIIDESGMPKERFSAEFPKEGPSILRIQQVVRGDSAAYFCASSPPWQGLTGNTIYFGEGSWLTVV.

The CDR3 DNA reads TGCGCCAGCAGAGGACAGGCGCCTTACGAGCAGTACTTC. Its translation is CASRGQAPYEQYF. The chain carries TRBV10-2 and TRBJ2-7; 7 nucleotides line up with TRBD1. Germline assignment: CDR1 WSHSY and CDR2 SAAADI. Losses at the gene ends were 6 bases for V and 4 bases for J; bases not matched to a gene: 6. There are 13 residues in the CDR3.

The V call is TRBV5-1, the J call TRBJ1-1; D uncertain. V dropped 5 bases and J dropped 0 bases, with 11 bases sitting between them. The CDR3 consists of 14 residues. CDR1 SGHRS and CDR2 YFSETQ come from the germline V gene. This chain's CDR3 is CASRAELMNTEAFF. The CDR3 DNA is TGCGCCAGCAGGGCAGAACTCATGAACACTGAAGCTTTCTTT.

The V call is TRBV15, the J call TRBJ2-7, with D tentatively TRBD1 (6 bases). The ends were cut back, 5 bases at V and 1 base at J, with 9 bases in the middle. The CDR3 sequence is 13 residues long. Germline loops: CDR1 LNHNV, CDR2 YYDKDF (reference sequence). This chain's CDR3 is CATSPGQSYEQYF. The CDR3 region has the DNA TGTGCCACCAGCCCAGGACAGTCCTACGAGCAGTACTTC.